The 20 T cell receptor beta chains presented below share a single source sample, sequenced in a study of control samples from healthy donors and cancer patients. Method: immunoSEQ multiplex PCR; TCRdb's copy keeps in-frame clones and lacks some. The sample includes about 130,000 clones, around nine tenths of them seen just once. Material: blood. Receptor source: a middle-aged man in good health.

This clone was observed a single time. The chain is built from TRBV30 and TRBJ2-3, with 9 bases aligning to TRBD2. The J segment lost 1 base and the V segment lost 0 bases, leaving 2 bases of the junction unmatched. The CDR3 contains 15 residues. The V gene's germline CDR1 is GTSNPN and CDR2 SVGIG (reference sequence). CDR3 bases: TGTGCCTGGAGTGTCTGGACTAGCGGCACAGATACGCAGTATTTT. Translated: CAWSVWTSGTDTQYF.

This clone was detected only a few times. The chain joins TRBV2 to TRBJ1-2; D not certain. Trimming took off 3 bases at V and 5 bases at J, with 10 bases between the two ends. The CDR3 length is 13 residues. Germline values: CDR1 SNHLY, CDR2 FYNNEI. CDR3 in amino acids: CASSDASAYGYTF. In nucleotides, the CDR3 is TGTGCCAGCAGTGATGCGTCAGCTTATGGCTACACCTTC.

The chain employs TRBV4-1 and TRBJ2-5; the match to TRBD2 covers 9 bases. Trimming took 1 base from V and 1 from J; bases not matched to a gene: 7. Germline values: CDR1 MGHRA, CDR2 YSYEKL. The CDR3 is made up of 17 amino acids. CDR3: CASSQGVGGGVQETQYF. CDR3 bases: TGCGCCAGCAGCCAAGGGGTTGGCGGGGGGGTCCAAGAGACCCAGTACTTC.

CDR3: CASSLRGQRSNQPQHF. The CDR3 DNA sequence: TGTGCCAGCAGTTTAAGGGGACAGCGTAGCAATCAGCCCCAGCATTTT. V usage is TRBV27 and J usage is TRBJ1-5; 7 nucleotides match TRBD1. Trimming at V came to 2 bases and at J to 0 bases, leaving 4 bases not matched to a gene. CDR1 and CDR2 from the germline V gene are MNHEY and SMNVEV (reference sequence). The CDR3 consists of 16 residues.

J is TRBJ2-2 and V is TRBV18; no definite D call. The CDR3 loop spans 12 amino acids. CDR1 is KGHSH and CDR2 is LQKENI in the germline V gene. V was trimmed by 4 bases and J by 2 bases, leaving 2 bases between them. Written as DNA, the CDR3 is TGTGCCAGCTCACTTAACACCGGGGAGCTGTTTTTT. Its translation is CASSLNTGELFF.

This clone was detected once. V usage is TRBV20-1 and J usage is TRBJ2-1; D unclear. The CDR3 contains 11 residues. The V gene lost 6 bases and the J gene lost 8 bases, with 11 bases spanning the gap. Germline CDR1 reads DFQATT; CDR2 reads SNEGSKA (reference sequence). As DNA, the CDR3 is TGCAGTGCGGCAACGAGAGATGAGCAGTTCTTC. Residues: CSAATRDEQFF.

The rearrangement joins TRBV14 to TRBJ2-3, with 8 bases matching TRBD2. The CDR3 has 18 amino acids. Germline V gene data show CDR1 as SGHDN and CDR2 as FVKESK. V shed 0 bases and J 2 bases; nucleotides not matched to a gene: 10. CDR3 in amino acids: CASSQERQAGAYTDTQYF. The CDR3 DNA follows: TGTGCCAGCAGCCAAGAAAGACAAGCGGGGGCCTACACAGATACGCAGTATTTT.

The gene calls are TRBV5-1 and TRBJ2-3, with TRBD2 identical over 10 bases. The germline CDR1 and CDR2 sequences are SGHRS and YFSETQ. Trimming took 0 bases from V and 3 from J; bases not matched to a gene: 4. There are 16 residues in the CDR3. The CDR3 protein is CASSLGSSGGTDTQYF. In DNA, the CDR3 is TGCGCCAGCAGCTTGGGATCTAGCGGGGGTACAGATACGCAGTATTTT.

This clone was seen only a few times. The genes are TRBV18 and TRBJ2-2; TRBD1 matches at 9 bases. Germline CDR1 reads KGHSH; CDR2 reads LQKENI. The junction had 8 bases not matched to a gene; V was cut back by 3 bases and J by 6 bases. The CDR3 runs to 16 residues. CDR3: CASSPRTGDFAGELFF. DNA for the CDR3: TGTGCCAGCTCACCTCGGACAGGGGACTTCGCCGGGGAGCTGTTTTTT.

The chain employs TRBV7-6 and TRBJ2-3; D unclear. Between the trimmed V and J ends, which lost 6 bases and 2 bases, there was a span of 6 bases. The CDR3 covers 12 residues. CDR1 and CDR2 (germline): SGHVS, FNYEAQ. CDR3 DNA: TGTGCCAGCAGTCCAGACACAGATACGCAGTATTTT. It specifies CASSPDTDTQYF.

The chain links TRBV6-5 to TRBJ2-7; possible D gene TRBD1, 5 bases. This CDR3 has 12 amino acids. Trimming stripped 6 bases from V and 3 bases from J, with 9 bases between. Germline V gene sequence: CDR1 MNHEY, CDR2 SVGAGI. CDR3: CASRAQGYEQYF. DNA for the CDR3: TGTGCCAGCAGGGCCCAGGGCTACGAGCAGTACTTC.

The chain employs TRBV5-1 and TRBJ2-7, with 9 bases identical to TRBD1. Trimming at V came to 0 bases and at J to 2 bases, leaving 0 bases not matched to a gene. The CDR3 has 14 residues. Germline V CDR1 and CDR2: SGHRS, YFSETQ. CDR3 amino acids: CASSLGTGAYEQYF. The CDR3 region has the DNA TGCGCCAGCAGCTTGGGGACAGGGGCCTACGAGCAGTACTTC.

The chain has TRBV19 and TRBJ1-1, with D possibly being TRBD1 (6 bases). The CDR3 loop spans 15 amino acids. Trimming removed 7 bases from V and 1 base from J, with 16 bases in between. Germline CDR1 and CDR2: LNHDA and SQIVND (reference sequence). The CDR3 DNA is TGTGCCAGTACCCTATCCAGGGGTCCGAACACTGAAGCTTTCTTT. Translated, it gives CASTLSRGPNTEAFF. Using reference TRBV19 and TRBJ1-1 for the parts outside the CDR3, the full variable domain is DGGITQSPKYLFRKEGQNVTLSCEQNLNHDAMYWYRQDPGQGLRLIYYSQIVNDFQKGDIAEGYSVSREKKESFPLTVTSAQKNPTAFYLCASTLSRGPNTEAFFGQGTRLTVV.

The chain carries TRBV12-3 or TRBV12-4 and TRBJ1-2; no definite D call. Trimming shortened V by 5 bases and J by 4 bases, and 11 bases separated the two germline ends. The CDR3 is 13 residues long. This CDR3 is CASSPQHSYGYTF. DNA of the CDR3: TGTGCCAGCAGTCCTCAGCACAGCTATGGCTACACCTTC.

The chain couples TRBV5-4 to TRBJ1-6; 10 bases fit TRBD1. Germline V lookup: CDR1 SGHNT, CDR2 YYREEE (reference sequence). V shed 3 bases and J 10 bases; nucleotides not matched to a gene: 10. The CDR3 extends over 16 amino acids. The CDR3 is CASSWDRGGVGSPLHF. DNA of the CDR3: TGTGCCAGCAGCTGGGACAGGGGAGGTGTGGGATCACCCCTCCACTTT. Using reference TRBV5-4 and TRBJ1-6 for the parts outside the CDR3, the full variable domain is ETGVTQSPTHLIKTRGQQVTLRCSSQSGHNTVSWYQQALGQGPQFIFQYYREEENGRGNFPPRFSGLQFPNYSSELNVNALELDDSALYLCASSWDRGGVGSPLHFGNGTRLTVT.

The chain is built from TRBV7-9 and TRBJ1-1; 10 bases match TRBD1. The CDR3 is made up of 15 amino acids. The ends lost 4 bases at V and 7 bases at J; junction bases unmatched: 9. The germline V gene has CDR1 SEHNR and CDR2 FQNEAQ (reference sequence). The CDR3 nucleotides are TGTGCCAGCAGCTCACCGGGACAGGGGCTCATTGAAGCTTTCTTT. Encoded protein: CASSSPGQGLIEAFF. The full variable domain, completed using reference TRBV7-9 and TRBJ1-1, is DTGVSQNPRHKITKRGQNVTFRCDPISEHNRLYWYRQTLGQGPEFLTYFQNEAQLEKSRLLSDRFSAERPKGSFSTLEIQRTEQGDSAMYLCASSSPGQGLIEAFFGQGTRLTVV.

The CDR3 bases are TGTGCCAGCAGCCTCCCTCGACAGGGTTGGGAGACCCAGTACTTC. This encodes CASSLPRQGWETQYF. V and J are TRBV11-2 and TRBJ2-5, with 7 bases aligning to TRBD1. Germline CDR1 reads SGHAT; CDR2 reads FQNNGV. Unmatched junction bases numbered 11, after V lost 5 bases and J lost 5 bases. The CDR3 runs to 15 residues. The full variable domain, completed using reference TRBV11-2 and TRBJ2-5, is EAGVAQSPRYKIIEKRQSVAFWCNPISGHATLYWYQQILGQGPKLLIQFQNNGVVDDSQLPKDRFSAERLKGVDSTLKIQPAKLEDSAVYLCASSLPRQGWETQYFGPGTRLLVL.

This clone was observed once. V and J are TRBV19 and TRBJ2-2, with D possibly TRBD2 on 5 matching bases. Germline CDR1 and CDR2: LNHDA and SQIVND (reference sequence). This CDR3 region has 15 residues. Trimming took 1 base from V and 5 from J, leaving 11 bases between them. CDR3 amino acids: CASSIVNPGTGELFF. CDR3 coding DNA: TGTGCCAGTAGTATAGTAAACCCGGGGACCGGGGAGCTGTTTTTT.

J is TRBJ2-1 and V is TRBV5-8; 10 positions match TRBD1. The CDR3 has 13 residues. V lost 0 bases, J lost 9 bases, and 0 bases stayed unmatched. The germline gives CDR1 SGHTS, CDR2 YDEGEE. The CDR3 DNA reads TGTGCCAGCAGCTTGGGGGACAGGGGTGAGCAGTTCTTC. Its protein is CASSLGDRGEQFF.

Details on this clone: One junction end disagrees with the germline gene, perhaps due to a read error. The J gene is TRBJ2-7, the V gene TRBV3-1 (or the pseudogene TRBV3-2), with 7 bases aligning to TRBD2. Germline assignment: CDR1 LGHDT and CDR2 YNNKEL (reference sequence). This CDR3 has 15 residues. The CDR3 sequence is CTSSPVSGTTYEQYF. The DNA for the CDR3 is TGTACCAGCAGCCCCGTAAGCGGGACCACCTACGAGCAGTACTTC.